A selection of T cell receptor beta chains follows, all from one sample in a study of blood T cell repertoires in COVID-19. Some clones are missing from TCRdb's copy, which holds only in-frame ones; the method was immunoSEQ multiplex PCR. The repertoire consists of fewer than 55,000 clones, with around 82% occurring once and the leading ten covering less than 3%. Sequencing used peripheral blood. The receptors shown here come from a woman aged 55-75 years with acute or convalescent COVID-19. CDR3s include the opening cysteine and the closing phenylalanine or tryptophan. A D gene is named only where the DNA matches it firmly.

>TRBV5-1|TRBD2
CASSLDGGVAGPPYNEQFF
>TRBV6-5|-
CASSTLVASTDTQYF
>TRBV7-3|TRBD2
CASSLLAGSPYEQYF
>TRBV5-4|-
CASSFITGSYGYTF
>TRBV5-1|TRBD2
CASSEDSGGRAQYF
>TRBV3-1/TRBV3-2|-
CASSQDGQGQGYEQYF
>TRBV30|-
CARGKVGEAFF
>TRBV2|-
CASSDDTYEQYF
>TRBV7-2|-
CASSSYTDTQYF
>TRBV18|TRBD1
CASQRGGQGEAFF
>TRBV6-5|TRBD1
CASSSQGANNQPQHF
>TRBV5-1|TRBD2
CASRKGLPTSYEQYF
>TRBV13|-
CASSPPDWGGQETQYF
>TRBV19|-
CASSQGRNTEAFF
>TRBV19|-
CASSRYSTTNEKLFF
>TRBV5-8|-
CASSPSGLEADTQYF
>TRBV28|TRBD1
CASDRQGRPGELFF
>TRBV5-6|-
CASSARVTEAFF
>TRBV14|-
CASSREGGEQFF
>TRBV12-3/TRBV12-4|-
CASSPGKNIQYF
>TRBV27|TRBD2
CATGGSSGWTYEQYF
>TRBV19|TRBD1
CASSQGAYEKLFF
>TRBV11-2|-
CASSQRSQGGSPLHF
>TRBV24-1|TRBD1
CATSQGGDLNTEAFF
>TRBV3-1/TRBV3-2|-
CASSQDVAGQRGDTQYF
>TRBV29-1|TRBD1
CSVEVGGRASQFF
>TRBV15|TRBD2
CATSREPREGLYEQYF
>TRBV25-1|TRBD1
CASRQGAGTEAFF
>TRBV27|-
CASSLKGGTPEAFF
>TRBV15|-
CATSRALGHLFYGYTF
>TRBV19|TRBD1
CASSYQGVGELFF
>TRBV2|-
CASSGGDSPLHF
>TRBV2|-
CASSDMTEGPQHF
>TRBV19|-
CASRSDSLLSGNTIYF
>TRBV9|-
CASSAPGTTNSPLHF
>TRBV6-5|-
CASSYARDYEQYF
>TRBV2|TRBD1
CASRGQGGTPLHF
>TRBV3-1/TRBV3-2|TRBD1
CASSLDRDRGLVVSEKLFF
>TRBV6-5|-
CIVEGQFEAFF
>TRBV28|-
CASRSRERGYTF
>TRBV6-5|-
CAGGKNPSTLHF
>TRBV5-4|TRBD2
CASSLGAGLNTGELFF
>TRBV5-1|-
CATRQAENTGELFF
>TRBV7-2|-
CASSLQTGSPLHF
>TRBV2|-
CASTGTPRGNEQFF
>TRBV9|-
CASSTTDTGELFF
>TRBV30|-
CAWSVGGLKTEAFF
>TRBV6-5|-
CASSPNTGSLGGYTF
>TRBV7-8|-
CASSPPDTHNEQFF
>TRBV29-1|-
CSVEVGRGQPQHF
>TRBV7-3|-
CASSNGQNTGELFF